This T cell receptor beta chain was profiled in a study of T-cell memory formation after mild COVID-19. This CDR3 has 15 residues. The germline V gene encodes CDR1 SGHRS and CDR2 YFSETQ. V trimming: 0 bases; J trimming: 2 bases; junction bases outside the gene matches: 3. This clonotype turned up a few times. TCRdb ran MiXCR on the 5' RACE reads and lists one entry per CDR3 protein. In the table there are around 200,000 distinct CDR3 sequences, 15% to 20% of which are singletons. V usage is TRBV5-1 and J usage is TRBJ2-3; TRBD1 agrees at 7 bases. The TCR was taken from a man younger than 35 who had mild COVID-19 (a few samples of this study predate the infection). Cell type and time point are not known. The source material was PBMCs or a T cell subset sorted from them (not recorded which). The CDR3 loop reads CASSLGQGDTDTQYF. CDR3 nucleotide sequence: TGCGCCAGCAGCTTGGGACAGGGTGACACAGATACGCAGTATTTT.